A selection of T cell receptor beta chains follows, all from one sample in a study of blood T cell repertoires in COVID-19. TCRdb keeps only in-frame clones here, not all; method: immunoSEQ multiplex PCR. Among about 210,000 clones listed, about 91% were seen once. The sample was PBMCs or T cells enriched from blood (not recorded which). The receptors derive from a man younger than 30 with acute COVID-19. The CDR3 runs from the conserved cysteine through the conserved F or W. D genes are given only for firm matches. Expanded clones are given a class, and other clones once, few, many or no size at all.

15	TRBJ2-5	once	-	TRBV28	CASSFSGKWQETQYF	TGTGCCAGCAGTTTTTCAGGGAAGTGGCAAGAGACCCAGTACTTC
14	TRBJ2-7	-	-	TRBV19	CASSRSTSTHEQYF	TGTGCCAGTAGTCGCTCAACTAGCACCCACGAGCAGTACTTC
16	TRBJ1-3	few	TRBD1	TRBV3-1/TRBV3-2	CASSQDSGGSGNTIYF	TGTGCCAGCAGCCAAGATTCAGGGGGCAGTGGAAACACCATATATTTT
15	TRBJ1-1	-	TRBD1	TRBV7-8	CASRERQGGGTEAFF	TGTGCCAGCAGGGAAAGACAGGGTGGGGGAACTGAAGCTTTCTTT
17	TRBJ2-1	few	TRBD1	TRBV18	CASSLLIQGVEANEQFF	TGTGCCAGCTCCCTCTTAATACAGGGGGTTGAGGCCAATGAGCAGTTCTTC
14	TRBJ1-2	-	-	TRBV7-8	CASSLGSTNYGYTF	TGTGCCAGCAGCTTAGGTTCTACTAACTATGGCTACACCTTC
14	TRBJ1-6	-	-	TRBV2	CASSELGANSPLHF	TGTGCCAGCAGTGAATTAGGGGCTAATTCACCCCTCCACTTT
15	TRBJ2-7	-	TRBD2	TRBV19	CASSPRSGGLYEQYF	TGTGCCAGTAGCCCCAGATCGGGAGGTCTCTACGAGCAGTACTTC
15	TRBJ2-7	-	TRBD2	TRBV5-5	CASSRTSGRWYEQYF	TGTGCCAGCAGCCGGACTAGCGGGAGGTGGTACGAGCAGTACTTC
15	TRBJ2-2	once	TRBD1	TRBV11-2	CASSTGTGPAGELFF	TGTGCCAGCAGTACCGGGACAGGGCCCGCCGGGGAGCTGTTTTTT
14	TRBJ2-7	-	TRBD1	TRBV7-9	CASSLGQGIGEQYF	TGTGCCAGCAGCCTGGGACAGGGGATTGGCGAGCAGTACTTC
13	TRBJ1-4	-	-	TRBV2	CASTGDMGEKLFF	TGTGCCAGCACAGGGGATATGGGTGAAAAACTGTTTTTT
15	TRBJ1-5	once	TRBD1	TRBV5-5	CASSLYGTGNQPQHF	TGTGCCAGCAGCTTGTATGGGACAGGGAATCAGCCCCAGCATTTT
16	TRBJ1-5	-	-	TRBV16	CASSQGGVWSNQPQHF	TGTGCCAGCAGCCAAGGGGGCGTCTGGAGTAATCAGCCCCAGCATTTT
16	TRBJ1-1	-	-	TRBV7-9	CASSSDRSTMNTEAFF	TGTGCCAGCAGCTCCGACAGGAGTACTATGAACACTGAAGCTTTCTTT
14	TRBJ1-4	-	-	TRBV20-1	CSASGAGFGEKLFF	TGCAGTGCTAGTGGGGCAGGGTTCGGTGAAAAACTGTTTTTT
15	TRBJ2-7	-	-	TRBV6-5	CASSYSRFTGYEQYF	TGTGCCAGCAGTTACTCCCGTTTCACCGGCTACGAGCAGTACTTC
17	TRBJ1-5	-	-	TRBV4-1	CASSQDKLRGLNQPQHF	TGCGCCAGCAGCCAAGATAAATTGCGGGGACTCAATCAGCCCCAGCATTTT
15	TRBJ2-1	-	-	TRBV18	CASSQTGQGINEQFF	TGTGCCAGCTCACAGACAGGTCAAGGGATCAATGAGCAGTTCTTC
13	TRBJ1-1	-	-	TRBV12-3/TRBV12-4	CASSLQVNTEAFF	TGTGCCAGCAGTTTACAGGTCAACACTGAAGCTTTCTTT
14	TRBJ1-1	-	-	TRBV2	CASSDGLTDTEAFF	TGTGCCAGCAGTGACGGACTTACCGACACTGAAGCTTTCTTT
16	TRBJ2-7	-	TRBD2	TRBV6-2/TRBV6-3	CASSYRGLAGGYEQYF	TGTGCCAGCAGTTACCGGGGACTAGCGGGAGGCTACGAGCAGTACTTC
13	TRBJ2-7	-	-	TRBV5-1	CASSLATQYEQYF	TGCGCCAGCAGCTTGGCAACCCAGTACGAGCAGTACTTC
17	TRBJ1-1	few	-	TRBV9	CASSVGARQYMNTEAFF	TGTGCCAGCAGCGTAGGAGCTCGACAGTACATGAACACTGAAGCTTTCTTT
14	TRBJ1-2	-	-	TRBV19	CASSITSPFYGYTF	TGTGCCAGTAGTATAACGAGCCCTTTCTATGGCTACACCTTC
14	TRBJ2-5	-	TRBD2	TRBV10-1	CASSPSGGPETQYF	TGCGCCAGCAGCCCGTCGGGAGGGCCTGAGACCCAGTACTTC
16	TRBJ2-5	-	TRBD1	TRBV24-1	CATSDGTGAFQETQYF	TGTGCCACCAGTGATGGGACAGGGGCCTTCCAAGAGACCCAGTACTTC
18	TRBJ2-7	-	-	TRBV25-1	CASSEVDAGMEGSGEQYF	TGTGCCAGCAGTGAAGTCGATGCTGGGATGGAGGGATCAGGCGAGCAGTACTTC
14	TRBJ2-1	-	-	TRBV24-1	CATSDATENNEQFF	TGTGCCACCAGTGACGCGACAGAAAACAATGAGCAGTTCTTC
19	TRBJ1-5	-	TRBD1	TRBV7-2	CASSLPIATGGYSNQPQHF	TGTGCCAGCAGCTTACCGATAGCCACAGGGGGTTATAGCAATCAGCCCCAGCATTTT
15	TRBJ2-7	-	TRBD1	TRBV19	CASSIGQGEAGEQYF	TGTGCCAGTAGTATTGGACAGGGGGAGGCTGGCGAGCAGTACTTC
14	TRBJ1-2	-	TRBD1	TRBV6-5	CASSYLGQGPGYTF	TGTGCCAGCAGTTACTTGGGACAGGGACCTGGCTACACCTTC
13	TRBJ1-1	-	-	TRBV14	CASSLRTDSEAFF	TGTGCCAGCAGCCTGAGGACAGATTCTGAAGCTTTCTTT
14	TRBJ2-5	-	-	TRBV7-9	CASSHEMYEETQYF	TGTGCCAGCAGCCACGAGATGTATGAAGAGACCCAGTACTTC
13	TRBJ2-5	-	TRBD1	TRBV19	CASSMTGQETQYF	TGTGCCAGTAGTATGACAGGGCAAGAGACCCAGTACTTC
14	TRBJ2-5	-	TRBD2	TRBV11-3	CASSLVWTSPPLNF	TGTGCCAGCAGCCTAGTGTGGACTAGCCCACCTCTCAACTTC
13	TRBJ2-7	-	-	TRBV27	CASSPNRNYEQYF	TGTGCCAGCAGCCCGAACAGAAACTACGAGCAGTACTTC
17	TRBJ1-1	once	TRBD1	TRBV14	CASSKRPGQGLDTEAFF	TGTGCCAGCAGCAAGAGACCGGGACAGGGTTTGGACACTGAAGCTTTCTTT
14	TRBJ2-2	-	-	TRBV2	CAREGPLANGELFF	TGTGCCAGGGAAGGGCCCCTAGCGAACGGGGAGCTGTTTTTT
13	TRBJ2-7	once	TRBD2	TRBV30	CAWSVGGTSEQYF	TGTGCCTGGAGTGTAGGCGGGACTAGCGAGCAGTACTTC
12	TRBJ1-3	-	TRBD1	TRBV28	CATTTGGNTIYF	TGTGCCACTACGACAGGGGGAAACACCATATATTTT
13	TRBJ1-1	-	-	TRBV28	CASSLDGGTEAFF	TGTGCCAGCAGTTTAGACGGGGGCACTGAAGCTTTCTTT
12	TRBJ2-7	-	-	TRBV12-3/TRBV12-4	CASSLSGYEQYF	TGTGCCAGCAGTTTATCGGGTTACGAGCAGTACTTC
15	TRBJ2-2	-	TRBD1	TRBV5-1	CASFFGTGSTGELFF	TGCGCCAGCTTCTTCGGGACAGGGTCCACCGGGGAGCTGTTTTTT
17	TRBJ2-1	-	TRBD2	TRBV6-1	CASSEYATSGNYNEQFF	TGTGCCAGCAGTGAATATGCTACTAGCGGAAACTACAATGAGCAGTTCTTC
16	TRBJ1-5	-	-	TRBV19	CASSMQSGVGNQPQHF	TGTGCCAGTAGTATGCAATCAGGGGTGGGCAATCAGCCCCAGCATTTT
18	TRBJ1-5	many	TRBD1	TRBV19	CASSTHHRGIDDNQPQHF	TGTGCCAGTAGTACACACCACAGGGGCATTGACGACAATCAGCCCCAGCATTTT
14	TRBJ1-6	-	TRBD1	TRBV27	CASSLGTANSPLHF	TGTGCCAGCAGTTTAGGGACAGCCAATTCACCCCTCCACTTT
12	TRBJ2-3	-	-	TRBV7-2	CASSPYTDTQYF	TGTGCCAGCAGCCCCTACACAGATACGCAGTATTTT
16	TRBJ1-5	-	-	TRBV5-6	CASSRQGFIGNQPQHF	TGTGCCAGCAGCCGTCAGGGGTTCATTGGCAATCAGCCCCAGCATTTT
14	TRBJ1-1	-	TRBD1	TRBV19	CASSSGQGRAEAFF	TGTGCCAGTAGTTCGGGACAGGGAAGGGCCGAAGCTTTCTTT
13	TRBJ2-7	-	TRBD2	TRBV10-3	CAISELAGEEQYF	TGTGCCATCAGTGAACTAGCGGGAGAAGAGCAGTACTTC
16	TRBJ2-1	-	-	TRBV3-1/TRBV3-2	CASSQSLQNGKDEQFF	TGTGCCAGCAGCCAATCCCTCCAAAACGGGAAAGATGAGCAGTTCTTC